Listed below are T cell receptor beta chains from one sample, sequenced in a study of OX40 agonist ivuxolimab in advanced cancers. Sequenced by immunoSEQ multiplex PCR; TCRdb stores in-frame clones only, minus some. The data contain about 32,000 clones, around 81% of them seen just once; the ten biggest clones take up less than 25%. The input for sequencing was CD4+ or CD8+ T cells sorted from blood, taken in a trial of the OX40 agonist ivuxolimab. These receptors all come from an adult with an advanced solid tumor such as melanoma, head and neck, liver or kidney cancer. Both conserved end residues are part of each CDR3. Part of the rows lack a size; the others show once, few, many or a class for expanded clones.

.	TRBJ1-2	TRBV6-1	CASSEARQGHTF
.	TRBJ2-1	TRBV13	CASSLGGGRAGNEQFF
.	TRBJ1-1	TRBV11-2	CASSFTGGRTEAFF
.	TRBJ1-3	TRBV7-6	CASSSGPGGSGNTIYF
.	TRBJ2-6	TRBV2	CASSEMGTGANVLTF
.	.	TRBV1	CTSSQLPGQGSHEQYF
.	TRBJ2-3	TRBV10-2	CASRPGSGDTQYF
medium-sized	TRBJ1-2	TRBV6-6	CASSYQQGNGYTF
.	TRBJ1-1	TRBV28	CASGDGGLRAATEAFF
.	TRBJ2-3	TRBV7-3	CASSLGTSTDTQYF
few	TRBJ2-3	TRBV9	CASSLAGLTDTQYF
few	TRBJ2-2	TRBV9	CASSVLPEGTGELFF
once	TRBJ2-7	TRBV20-1	CSARPANEQYF
.	TRBJ2-1	TRBV7-2	CASSFVLREGNEQFF
.	TRBJ1-1	TRBV5-1	CASSLEGNTEAFF
few	TRBJ1-1	TRBV15	CATSRGGGVTEAFF
few	TRBJ1-6	TRBV28	CASSVGGPLHF
.	TRBJ1-2	TRBV29-1	CSAKGTVYGYTF
.	TRBJ1-1	TRBV5-6	CASSLFQTGAGTEAFF
once	TRBJ1-1	TRBV28	CASSQGTGYTEAFF
.	TRBJ2-1	TRBV28	CASSDNRGPGNEQFF
.	TRBJ2-5	TRBV7-9	CASSLTQGWETQYF
.	TRBJ2-1	TRBV5-1	CASTSPPLNEQFF
.	TRBJ2-1	TRBV4-2	CASSPGLAGGNEQFF
once	TRBJ1-6	TRBV5-5	CASSSRQGVNSPLHF
once	TRBJ2-1	TRBV9	CASSATSGVKGEQFF
.	TRBJ2-3	TRBV28	CASTDQGGSDTQYF
once	TRBJ1-6	TRBV9	CASSVPNSPLHF
once	TRBJ1-4	TRBV21-1	CASSTPQGEMGTNEKLFF
.	TRBJ2-7	TRBV25-1	CASQGPRSSYEQYF
few	TRBJ1-1	TRBV6-1	CASSAQGATEAFF
.	TRBJ2-3	TRBV19	CASSKPSGSTDTQYF
.	TRBJ1-4	TRBV30	CAWSRDRDEKLFF
once	TRBJ1-1	TRBV6-5	CAISVGVRTEAFF
.	TRBJ1-5	TRBV2	CASSFQGAGNQPQHF
.	TRBJ2-7	TRBV7-2	CASSQDSYEQYF
once	TRBJ1-2	TRBV7-8	CASSLAGRRNYGYTF
.	TRBJ2-3	TRBV5-6	CASSLLVRDTDTQYF
medium-sized	TRBJ2-7	TRBV5-6	CASTATSRREQYF
.	TRBJ1-1	TRBV19	CASENRENTEAFF
.	TRBJ1-3	TRBV7-9	CASSFFPDAHSGNTIYF
.	TRBJ1-1	TRBV19	CASRTRQGGPAFF
.	TRBJ2-7	TRBV7-6	CASSLGQGIYEQYF
.	TRBJ2-7	TRBV6-6	CASRGGGISYEQYF
.	TRBJ2-6	TRBV5-1	CASSLGSGANVLTF
.	TRBJ1-1	TRBV6-5	CASSYSGPGNTEAFF
once	TRBJ2-1	TRBV7-3	CASSSGTGTYNEQFF
.	TRBJ1-1	TRBV2	CASSEAMARSEAFF
.	TRBJ2-5	TRBV11-2	CASSLDGRKETQYF
once	TRBJ1-6	TRBV2	CASSAQGRSNSPLHF
.	TRBJ2-3	TRBV27	CASSSAGFITQYF
.	TRBJ2-1	TRBV11-2	CASSPSGKSSYNEQFF
.	TRBJ2-3	TRBV7-8	CASSLRGTMSTDTQYF